Below are 21 T cell receptor beta chains sequenced from a single sample in a study of glioma-infiltrating T cells. Using RNA template, CDR3s of TCR alpha and beta were amplified with iRepertoire arm-PCR. TCRdb redid the calling of the multiplex PCR reads with MiXCR, one entry per CDR3 protein. The data show roughly 100,000 distinct CDR3 sequences, under 30% seen once. The specimen was glioma tissue, nonneoplastic brain tissue, or PBMCs (not recorded which). The receptors come from a human donor with low-grade glioma or glioblastoma, undergoing nonglioma brain surgery, or in good health (not recorded which).

The genes are TRBV19 and TRBJ2-1, with D possibly matching TRBD2 (5 bases). Germline V gene lookup returns CDR1 LNHDA and CDR2 SQIVND (reference sequence). Trimming stripped 5 bases from V and 0 bases from J, with 11 bases between. CDR3 length equals 15 residues. This CDR3 is CASSPTTRSYNEQFF. CDR3 DNA: TGTGCCAGTAGTCCGACTACACGCTCCTACAATGAGCAGTTCTTC.

In this sample, this clonotype turned up many times. The gene calls are TRBV19 and TRBJ1-5, with D tentatively TRBD1 (5 bases). V was trimmed by 5 bases and J by 4 bases, leaving 15 bases between them. There are 15 residues in the CDR3. Germline V CDR1 and CDR2: LNHDA, SQIVND (reference sequence). CDR3 sequence reads: CASSPGTVSNQPQHF. In DNA form, the CDR3 reads TGTGCCAGTAGTCCCGGGACCGTATCAAATCAGCCCCAGCATTTT.

This clonotype has a count of ten or more. This rearrangement joins TRBV28 to TRBJ2-7; 10 bases line up with TRBD1. V dropped 4 bases and J dropped 4; count of bases not matched to a gene: 7. Germline CDR1 is MDHEN and CDR2 is SYDVKM. The length of the CDR3 is 15 residues. Here the CDR3 DNA reads TGTGCCAGCAGTTCCCCGGGGACAGGGGAGTACGAGCAGTACTTC. Residues: CASSSPGTGEYEQYF.

This clonotype occurred many times. The rearrangement links TRBV4-1 to TRBJ1-5; D gene uncertain. V lost 1 base and J lost 6, with 16 bases in between. Germline CDR1 and CDR2: MGHRA and YSYEKL. The length of the CDR3 is 16 residues. The CDR3 DNA is TGCGCCAGCAGCCAAGGTTATGCAGCGAGTGGTCAGCCCCAGCATTTT. Amino acid sequence: CASSQGYAASGQPQHF.

This clonotype has at least ten counts. CDR3 loop: CASSEGNSYNEQFF. CDR3 DNA sequence: TGCGCCAGTTCGGAGGGGAATTCCTACAATGAGCAGTTCTTC. This chain joins TRBV4-3 and TRBJ2-1; possibly TRBD2 for D (6 bases). V was clipped by 9 bases and J by 1 base, with 13 bases between them. Germline V gene sequence: CDR1 LGHNA, CDR2 YSLEER. The CDR3 length is 14 residues.

On this clonotype: A much larger clone differs by one base, so this may be a read error. The chain employs TRBV4-2 and TRBJ2-1, with D possibly TRBD2 on 6 matching bases. Looked up from germline, CDR1 is LGHNA and CDR2 is YNFKEQ. The CDR3 runs to 15 residues. The CDR3 loop is CASTEGTAMYNGQFF. Here the CDR3 DNA reads TGTGCCAGCACCGAAGGGACTGCAATGTACAATGGGCAGTTCTTC.

Only one count was recorded for this clonotype. A single base separates this from a much larger clone, so it may be a read error. The chain carries TRBV7-2 and TRBJ1-1; TRBD1 is a possible D gene (5 bases). This CDR3 contains 14 residues. Deletions cut 0 bases from V and 3 bases from J, with 8 bases between. The V gene's germline CDR1 is SGHTA and CDR2 FQGNSA. In nucleotides, the CDR3 is TGTGCCAGCAGCTTAGCCCAGGGACACACTGAAGCTTTCTTT. Amino acids: CASSLAQGHTEAFF.

Only a few counts were recorded for this clonotype. The CDR3 protein is CASRTGGDEQFF. CDR3 DNA sequence: TGTGCCAGCAGGACAGGGGGCGATGAGCAGTTCTTC. This chain joins TRBV12-3 or TRBV12-4 and TRBJ2-1; 10 positions agree with TRBD1. V shed 6 bases and J 8 bases; nucleotides not matched to a gene: 1. The CDR3 has 12 residues.

This clonotype was found a few times. The chain links TRBV19 to TRBJ1-5; D uncertain. Germline V gene lookup returns CDR1 LNHDA and CDR2 SQIVND (reference sequence). V lost 4 bases to trimming and J lost 4 bases, with 5 bases between them. The CDR3 consists of 12 residues. The DNA of the CDR3 is TGTGCCAGTAGTACGGGAAATCAGCCCCAGCATTTT. Translated: CASSTGNQPQHF.

In this sample, this clonotype turned up a few times. The chain links TRBV7-9 to TRBJ2-1; D may match TRBD1 or TRBD2 (5 bases each). The CDR3 has 17 residues. V lost 5 bases, J lost 7 bases, and 24 bases lay in between. Germline V lookup: CDR1 SEHNR, CDR2 FQNEAQ (reference sequence). The DNA of the CDR3 is TGTGCCAGCAGCCAGTCTGGGACCGGACAAACAGTGAATGAGCAGTTCTTC. Translated, it gives CASSQSGTGQTVNEQFF.

Concerning this clonotype: A much more abundant neighbour one base away suggests this may be a read error. The chain uses TRBV6-2 or TRBV6-3 and TRBJ2-7; D unclear. The germline CDR1 and CDR2 sequences are MNHEY and SVGEGT. The CDR3 loop spans 13 amino acids. CDR3 loop: CASASSYSYEKYF. The CDR3 region has the DNA TGTGCCAGCGCCTCGTCGTATTCCTACGAGAAGTACTTC.

This clonotype was counted ten times or more. The J gene is TRBJ2-1, the V gene TRBV4-2; 13 nucleotides line up with TRBD2. Unmatched junction bases numbered 5, after V lost 0 bases and J lost 6 bases. The CDR3 runs to 17 residues. The germline CDR1 and CDR2 sequences are LGHNA and YNFKEQ. The CDR3 loop reads CASSQDRLAGGINEQFF. The CDR3 bases are TGTGCCAGCAGCCAAGATCGACTAGCGGGGGGCATCAATGAGCAGTTCTTC.

The V call is TRBV27, the J call TRBJ2-7, with 9 bases matching TRBD1. Trimming took 5 bases from V and 3 from J; bases not matched to a gene: 23. The V gene's germline CDR1 is MNHEY and CDR2 SMNVEV (reference sequence). The CDR3 loop spans 20 amino acids. This chain's CDR3 is CASSEEGIRTGTGFFYEQYF. The CDR3 DNA reads TGTGCCAGCAGTGAAGAGGGCATCCGCACCGGGACAGGGTTTTTCTACGAGCAGTACTTC.

This clonotype was counted a few times. The V call is TRBV27, the J call TRBJ1-4; TRBD1 agrees at 9 bases. Per germline, CDR1 MNHEY and CDR2 SMNVEV (reference sequence). J lost 8 bases, V lost 6 bases, and 4 bases had no gene match. The CDR3 runs to 13 residues. CDR3 sequence: CASRQGAMEKLFF. Written as DNA, the CDR3 is TGTGCCAGCAGACAGGGGGCGATGGAAAAACTGTTTTTT.

As to this clonotype: The CDR3 carries no conserved terminal phenylalanine or tryptophan, so it likely arises from a read error. It is unclear where the CDR3 begins or ends on the DNA, so no DNA is shown, and the CDR3 is as TCRdb lists it. This chain links TRBV5-1 with TRBJ2-1; whether TRBD1, the table's D call, matches the DNA was not checked. Germline loops: CDR1 SGHRS, CDR2 YFSETQ. Termini included, the CDR3 measures 9 amino acids. CDR3: CASSLVPPL.

This clonotype has just a few counts. The J gene is TRBJ1-1, the V gene TRBV7-9; no firm D call. The CDR3 has 14 residues. Per germline, CDR1 SEHNR and CDR2 FQNEAQ (reference sequence). The V end lost 1 base, the J end lost 1 base, and 7 bases lay between the germline ends. In DNA, the CDR3 is TGTGCCAGCAGCTTAGAACAGAAGAACACTGAAGCTTTCTTT. This gives the protein CASSLEQKNTEAFF.

This clonotype was observed many times. The J gene is TRBJ2-1, the V gene TRBV28; 12 bases align to TRBD2. CDR1 is MDHEN and CDR2 is SYDVKM in the germline V gene. The CDR3 length is 16 residues. V shed 7 bases and J 8 bases; nucleotides not matched to a gene: 12. The CDR3 sequence: CASTNRGGLAGYEQFF. In nucleotides, the CDR3 is TGTGCCAGCACTAACCGGGGGGGACTAGCGGGTTATGAGCAGTTCTTC.

This clonotype was found many times. The gene calls are TRBV27 and TRBJ1-2; the match to TRBD1 covers 9 bases. With V trimmed by 3 bases and J by 8 bases, 7 bases remained unmatched. The CDR3 sequence is 14 residues long. Germline V gene data show CDR1 as MNHEY and CDR2 as SMNVEV (reference sequence). DNA for the CDR3: TGTGCCAGCAGTTTTCACCGACAGGGGGAAGGCTACACCTTC. It translates to CASSFHRQGEGYTF.

This clonotype was seen more than once but under ten times. The chain couples TRBV12-3 or TRBV12-4 to TRBJ1-5, with TRBD1 as a possible D gene (6 bases). The V and J ends lost 10 bases and 6 bases respectively, with 16 bases between them. This CDR3 is 13 amino acids long. The CDR3 protein is CATTRGAAQPQHF. CDR3 DNA sequence: TGTGCCACGACACGGGGGGCGGCTCAGCCCCAGCATTTT.

About this clonotype itself: This clone may be a read error of a much larger clone one base away. The chain links TRBV28 to TRBJ2-3; D possibly matches TRBD1 or TRBD2 (7 bases each). V gave up 7 bases and J gave up 2 bases, with 16 bases separating them. The CDR3 contains 15 residues. In germline, CDR1 is MDHEN, CDR2 SYDVKM. The chain's CDR3 is CASIRGDRDTDTQYF. CDR3 bases: TGTGCCAGCATCCGGGGGGACAGAGACACAGATACGCAGTATTTT. The full variable domain, in which reference TRBV28 and TRBJ2-3 provide the parts outside the CDR3, is DVKVTQSSRYLVKRTGEKVFLECVQDMDHENMFWYRQDPGLGLRLIYFSYDVKMKEKGDIPEGYSVSREKKERFSLILESASTNQTSMYLCASIRGDRDTDTQYFGPGTRLTVL.

Comment on this clonotype: The conserved phenylalanine or tryptophan normally closing the CDR3 is absent here, so this likely arose from a read error. Here the CDR3 reads CASSSETGRETQYS. In DNA, the CDR3 is TGCGCCAGCAGCAGTGAGACAGGGCGAGAGACCCAGTACTCC. This chain uses TRBV5-1 with TRBJ2-5, with 7 bases lining up with TRBD1. The CDR3 contains 14 residues. The germline V gene has CDR1 SGHRS and CDR2 YFSETQ. V lost 4 bases and J lost 4; bases outside the gene matches: 7.